The TCR beta chain described here comes from a study of PD-1 blockade in classical Hodgkin lymphoma. Sequencing was performed with immunoSEQ multiplex PCR; in TCRdb, only in-frame clones are kept and a portion is missing. This table has around 36,000 clones, around 87% appearing once. As to this clone: What it binds is unknown.

After autologous stem cell transplantation all patients relapsed, and prior brentuximab vedotin exposure differed between cohorts. Classification of best responses gave complete response, partial response or progressive disease. The study's findings and limits: Patients newly diagnosed and complete responders had comparable baseline diversity. There remain no defined causes for the repertoire differences, which possibly reflect disease activity or prior therapy.

The receptor's source is a human donor with classical Hodgkin lymphoma. This specimen was peripheral blood mononuclear cells (PBMCs), taken at baseline.

The CDR3: CASSETGTGGYEQYF. The CDR3 DNA is TGTGCCAGCAGTGAAACCGGGACAGGGGGTTACGAGCAGTACTTC. The gene calls are TRBV6-1 and TRBJ2-7; TRBD1 agrees at 11 bases. The V and J ends lost 2 bases and 4 bases, in that order; junction bases with no gene match: 4. This CDR3 region has 15 residues. The germline V gene has CDR1 MNHNS and CDR2 SASEGT.